One and the same sample provided the 21 T cell receptor beta chains below, sequenced in a study of blood T cell repertoires in COVID-19. Clones were sequenced by immunoSEQ multiplex PCR, and TCRdb holds only the in-frame ones, with some missing. The sample consists of 150,000 to 200,000 clones, roughly 80% of them appearing once. Sequencing was done on a sample of peripheral blood. The receptors derive from a woman in her 30s with acute or convalescent COVID-19.

The CDR3 DNA sequence: TGCGCCAGCAGTGATGGGGGGGAGGGTTCCAAAAACATTCAGTACTTC. Translated, it gives CASSDGGEGSKNIQYF. The rearrangement links TRBV10-2 to TRBJ2-4; 7 nucleotides match TRBD2. CDR1 is WSHSY, CDR2 SAAADI, per germline. V lost 3 bases to trimming and J lost 2 bases; unmatched junction nucleotides: 7. CDR3 size: 16 residues.

The chain joins TRBV15 to TRBJ1-2; tentative D call: TRBD1 (6 bases). Between the trimmed V and J ends, which lost 0 bases and 4 bases, there was a span of 18 bases. CDR1 and CDR2 from the germline V gene are LNHNV and YYDKDF (reference sequence). The CDR3 has 17 amino acids. The CDR3 spells CATSRDFQGLPGYGYTF. The CDR3 nucleotides are TGTGCCACCAGCAGAGATTTCCAGGGGCTACCTGGCTATGGCTACACCTTC.

The genes are TRBV11-3 and TRBJ2-3, with 7 bases that match TRBD1. V was pared by 5 bases and J by 2 bases, with 7 bases of the junction left unmatched. The germline CDR1 and CDR2 sequences are SGHNT and YENEEA. CDR3 length: 15 residues. Written as DNA, the CDR3 is TGTGCCAGCAGCCCGGGTACAGGGGTCACAGATACGCAGTATTTT. As protein: CASSPGTGVTDTQYF.

The rearrangement uses TRBV27 and TRBJ2-7, with D perhaps TRBD2 (5 bases). V was trimmed by 8 bases and J by 1 base, leaving 15 bases between them. The V gene's germline CDR1 is MNHEY and CDR2 SMNVEV (reference sequence). The CDR3 is 14 residues long. CDR3 sequence: CASALGSGSYEQYF. The DNA for the CDR3 is TGTGCCAGCGCCTTAGGGAGTGGGTCCTACGAGCAGTACTTC.

This chain connects TRBV5-4 to TRBJ2-3, with no clear D. This CDR3 contains 14 residues. Germline assignment: CDR1 SGHNT and CDR2 YYREEE (reference sequence). V dropped 4 bases and J dropped 2 bases, with 11 bases sitting between them. The CDR3 sequence is CASSPQVATDTQYF. Here the CDR3 DNA reads TGTGCCAGCAGCCCCCAGGTCGCCACAGATACGCAGTATTTT.

V gene TRBV9 combines with J gene TRBJ1-6; 7 bases are a match to TRBD1. With V trimmed by 4 bases and J by 9 bases, 13 bases remained unmatched. The CDR3 spans 16 residues. Germline CDR1 and CDR2: SGDLS and YYNGEE. In DNA form, the CDR3 reads TGTGCCAGCAGCCCCGCCTCAGGGGGAATGCTTTCACCCCTCCACTTT. It encodes CASSPASGGMLSPLHF.

The chain links TRBV6-2 or TRBV6-3 to TRBJ1-2; D is unresolved. Trimming removed 2 bases from V and 4 bases from J, with 11 bases in between. The CDR3 extends over 14 amino acids. The V gene's germline CDR1 is MNHEY and CDR2 SVGEGT. DNA for the CDR3: TGTGCCAGCAGTTACCCCAGACTACCCTATGGCTACACCTTC. This codes for CASSYPRLPYGYTF.

The chain employs TRBV5-5 and TRBJ2-7; 9 positions agree with TRBD1. The CDR3 covers 19 residues. With V trimmed by 2 bases and J by 0 bases, 15 bases remained unmatched. Germline-derived CDR1 and CDR2 are SGHKS and YYEKEE (reference sequence). CDR3 protein: CASSFPQTGGRRTSYEQYF. The CDR3 DNA reads TGTGCCAGCAGCTTCCCTCAAACAGGGGGCCGAAGAACCTCCTACGAGCAGTACTTC.

The rearrangement uses TRBV30 and TRBJ2-5; TRBD2 aligns across 11 bases. The CDR3 spans 15 residues. CDR1 is GTSNPN and CDR2 is SVGIG in the germline V gene (reference sequence). Trimming removed 5 bases from V and 1 base from J; junction bases left unmatched: 6. CDR3 sequence: CAWGTSGGLQETQYF. CDR3 DNA sequence: TGTGCCTGGGGCACTAGCGGGGGCCTCCAAGAGACCCAGTACTTC. Complete variable domain (other parts from reference TRBV30 and TRBJ2-5): SQTIHQWPATLVQPVGSPLSLECTVEGTSNPNLYWYRQAAGRGLQLLFYSVGIGQISSEVPQNLSASRPQDRQFILSSKKLLLSDSGFYLCAWGTSGGLQETQYFGPGTRLLVL.

The chain links TRBV11-2 to TRBJ1-2; TRBD1 might be the D (6 bases). CDR3 size: 16 residues. From germline, CDR1 is SGHAT and CDR2 FQNNGV. V was cut by 5 bases and J by 1 base, with 17 bases left in between. The DNA of the CDR3 is TGTGCCAGCAGCCCCTTCCCAGGGGAACGTAACTATGGCTACACCTTC. Translation: CASSPFPGERNYGYTF.

This rearrangement joins TRBV6-2 or TRBV6-3 to TRBJ2-6, with D perhaps TRBD1 (6 bases). CDR3 length equals 15 residues. Germline CDR1 reads MNHEY; CDR2 reads SVGEGT. V was trimmed by 4 bases and J by 0 bases, leaving 7 bases between them. Here the CDR3 reads CASSLDSSGANVLTF. CDR3 bases: TGTGCCAGCAGTTTGGACAGCTCTGGGGCCAACGTCCTGACTTTC.

In its sample, this clone was seen a few times. The chain combines TRBV2 with TRBJ2-6, with 7 bases that match TRBD1. The V gene's germline CDR1 is SNHLY and CDR2 FYNNEI. V lost 8 bases to trimming and J lost 4 bases; unmatched junction nucleotides: 8. The CDR3 loop spans 15 amino acids. CDR3 sequence: CASEYRGAGANVLTF. CDR3 DNA: TGTGCCAGCGAATACAGGGGAGCCGGGGCCAACGTCCTGACTTTC.

The chain combines TRBV19 with TRBJ1-5; TRBD1 agrees at 8 bases. The CDR3 covers 14 residues. The V gene end was trimmed by 7 bases and the J gene end by 5 bases; junction bases not matched to a gene: 7. Germline V gives CDR1 LNHDA, CDR2 SQIVND (reference sequence). CDR3 sequence reads: CASTTGGVDQPQHF. The CDR3 DNA follows: TGTGCCAGTACCACAGGGGGAGTCGATCAGCCCCAGCATTTT.

This clone appeared a few times. The rearrangement joins TRBV18 to TRBJ1-5; tentative D call: TRBD1 (6 bases). The CDR3 has 14 residues. Trimming cost V 2 bases and J 4 bases, with 9 bases left between them. Germline CDR1 reads KGHSH; CDR2 reads LQKENI. The CDR3 DNA is TGTGCCAGCTCACCAAGTCAGGGGAATCAGCCCCAGCATTTT. As protein: CASSPSQGNQPQHF.

This clone was seen only once. The rearrangement uses TRBV5-4 and TRBJ2-5; 7 bases match TRBD1. The ends lost 4 bases at V and 5 bases at J; junction bases unmatched: 11. The CDR3 contains 15 residues. Looked up from germline, CDR1 is SGHNT and CDR2 is YYREEE (reference sequence). CDR3 in amino acids: CASSGGQASRETQYF. CDR3 nucleotide sequence: TGTGCCAGCAGCGGCGGACAGGCCTCCAGGGAGACCCAGTACTTC.

The CDR3 is CASRATSGVGETQYF. The CDR3 DNA is TGTGCCAGCAGGGCCACTAGCGGGGTAGGGGAGACCCAGTACTTC. The V and J genes are TRBV28 and TRBJ2-5; 10 nucleotides line up with TRBD2. Per the germline V gene, CDR1 is MDHEN and CDR2 is SYDVKM. V dropped 6 bases and J dropped 5; count of bases not matched to a gene: 9. The CDR3 contains 15 residues.

Only a few counts were recorded for this clone. The rearrangement joins TRBV14 to TRBJ2-7; tentative D call: TRBD2 (7 bases). CDR1 and CDR2 (germline): SGHDN, FVKESK. The V end lost 1 base, the J end lost 7 bases, and 20 bases lay between the germline ends. The CDR3 has 16 residues. CDR3 DNA sequence: TGTGCCAGCAGCCAAGGGGCGGGGGCCCAGCATCGGGAGCAGTACTTC. Translating it yields CASSQGAGAQHREQYF.

For the CDR3, the DNA is TGCGCCAGCAGTGTGGCAGGGTCAAGAGCTTTCTTT. Amino acid sequence: CASSVAGSRAFF. The rearrangement joins TRBV10-2 to TRBJ1-1; tentative D call: TRBD1 (5 bases). Germline V gene data show CDR1 as WSHSY and CDR2 as SAAADI. Trimming pared 4 bases from V and 10 bases from J, leaving 13 bases between. The CDR3 has 12 residues.

The chain carries TRBV7-8 and TRBJ1-1; 11 bases are shared with TRBD1. CDR1 is SGHVS, CDR2 FQNEAQ, per germline. This CDR3 is built from 16 residues. With V trimmed by 5 bases and J by 0 bases, 5 bases remained unmatched. CDR3 nucleotide sequence: TGTGCCAGCAGCACCGGACAGGGGGCGTTGAACACTGAAGCTTTCTTT. Residues: CASSTGQGALNTEAFF. The variable domain in full, completed from reference TRBV7-8 and TRBJ1-1, reads GAGVSQSPRYKVAKRGQDVALRCDPISGHVSLFWYQQALGQGPEFLTYFQNEAQLDKSGLPSDRFFAERPEGSVSTLKIQRTQQEDSAVYLCASSTGQGALNTEAFFGQGTRLTVV.

The chain has TRBV4-1 and TRBJ2-3, with a possible D match to TRBD2 (5 bases). Per the germline V gene, CDR1 is MGHRA and CDR2 is YSYEKL. There are 15 residues in the CDR3. V lost 4 bases, J lost 4 bases, and 15 bases lay in between. CDR3 bases: TGCGCCAGCAGCCTAGAAGAGGGCCGCGCAGATACGCAGTATTTT. It encodes CASSLEEGRADTQYF.

This rearrangement joins TRBV24-1 to TRBJ2-1, with a possible D match to TRBD1 (5 bases). This CDR3 spans 15 amino acids. Per germline, CDR1 KGHDR and CDR2 SFDVKD. V lost 3 bases to trimming and J lost 5 bases, with 13 bases between them. The CDR3 DNA reads as TGTGCCACCAGTGATCCTAGGACACGGGACAATGAGCAGTTCTTC. Encoded protein: CATSDPRTRDNEQFF.